This entry lists 14 T cell receptor beta chains sequenced from one sample in a study of blood T cell repertoires in COVID-19. TCRdb's copy holds only in-frame clones and misses some; the assay was immunoSEQ multiplex PCR. The profile shows 60,000 to 90,000 clones, around 80% of them singletons. The specimen was peripheral blood. These receptors were obtained from a man aged 55 to 70 with active or convalescent COVID-19.

This clone turned up a few times. J is TRBJ1-2 and V is TRBV6-2 or TRBV6-3; 10 bases line up with TRBD1. Germline-derived CDR1 and CDR2 are MNHEY and SVGEGT. The CDR3 contains 15 residues. The junction had 2 bases not matched to a gene; V was cut back by 3 bases and J by 1 base. The CDR3 sequence is CASSYGTGDNYGYTF. For the CDR3, the DNA is TGTGCCAGCAGTTATGGGACAGGGGATAACTATGGCTACACCTTC.

The chain has TRBV3-1 (or the pseudogene TRBV3-2) and TRBJ2-1; 8 bases agree with TRBD1. The CDR3 sequence is 15 residues long. From germline, CDR1 is LGHDT and CDR2 YNNKEL (reference sequence). V was pared by 4 bases and J by 7 bases, with 9 bases of the junction left unmatched. The CDR3 DNA is TGTGCCAGCAGCCTTCCGGGACAGGAGGAGAATGAGCAGTTCTTC. Amino acids: CASSLPGQEENEQFF.

The genes are TRBV7-2 and TRBJ2-1, with TRBD2 matching over 10 bases. Trimming at V came to 2 bases and at J to 2 bases, leaving 6 bases not matched to a gene. CDR3 length: 17 amino acids. Germline V lookup: CDR1 SGHTA, CDR2 FQGNSA. CDR3 nucleotide sequence: TGTGCCAGCAGCTTACTAGCGGGGGCCACTCCCTACAATGAGCAGTTCTTC. Encoded protein: CASSLLAGATPYNEQFF.

The gene calls are TRBV6-1 and TRBJ1-3; D unclear. The V gene lost 2 bases and the J gene lost 5 bases, with 4 bases spanning the gap. The CDR3 is made up of 12 amino acids. CDR1 is MNHNS and CDR2 is SASEGT in the germline V gene. The CDR3 loop reads CASSENRNTIYF. The CDR3 DNA is TGTGCCAGCAGTGAAAATAGAAACACCATATATTTT.

The chain uses TRBV5-1 and TRBJ2-5; a weak D match, TRBD2 (6 bases). V was clipped by 0 bases and J by 5 bases, with 11 bases between them. The CDR3 spans 14 residues. Germline lookup yields CDR1 SGHRS and CDR2 YFSETQ. CDR3 region: CASSLAGGGETQYF. Written as DNA, the CDR3 is TGCGCCAGCAGCTTGGCTGGGGGAGGTGAGACCCAGTACTTC. Together with reference TRBV5-1 and TRBJ2-5, the CDR3 gives the full variable domain: KAGVTQTPRYLIKTRGQQVTLSCSPISGHRSVSWYQQTPGQGLQFLFEYFSETQRNKGNFPGRFSGRQFSNSRSEMNVSTLELGDSALYLCASSLAGGGETQYFGPGTRLLVL.

This chain joins TRBV2 and TRBJ2-7; the match to TRBD1 covers 9 bases. Trimming cost V 0 bases and J 3 bases; bases outside gene matches: 6. The V gene's germline CDR1 is SNHLY and CDR2 FYNNEI. CDR3 length: 16 residues. This chain's CDR3 is CASSEAGQGYYYEQYF. CDR3 bases: TGTGCCAGCAGTGAAGCGGGACAGGGATATTACTACGAGCAGTACTTC.

The chain is built from TRBV6-2 or TRBV6-3 and TRBJ2-7; a weak D match, TRBD2 (6 bases). The CDR3 has 15 residues. V lost 0 bases and J lost 6, with 15 bases in between. Germline CDR1 and CDR2: MNHEY and SVGEGT. The CDR3 DNA sequence: TGTGCCAGCAGTTACTCGCCTAGCGAGGACATCGAGCAGTACTTC. Amino acid sequence: CASSYSPSEDIEQYF.

This chain uses TRBV7-2 with TRBJ2-5; TRBD2 matches at 7 bases. Germline CDR1 SGHTA, CDR2 FQGNSA. This CDR3 is 15 amino acids long. J was trimmed by 0 bases and V by 1 base; bases with no gene match: 2. The chain's CDR3 is CASSLVRGDQETQYF. The CDR3 DNA follows: TGTGCCAGCAGCTTAGTTCGGGGGGACCAAGAGACCCAGTACTTC.

The chain links TRBV4-2 to TRBJ2-5, with a tentative D call TRBD2 (6 bases). Per germline, CDR1 LGHNA and CDR2 YNFKEQ. The CDR3 has 14 residues. The V end was cut by 0 bases, the J end by 1 base, with 6 bases between. Here the CDR3 DNA reads TGTGCCAGCAGCCAAGATAGCGGCCAAGAGACCCAGTACTTC. It encodes CASSQDSGQETQYF.

The chain is built from TRBV7-2 and TRBJ1-2, with D possibly TRBD1 on 5 matching bases. The CDR3 runs 13 residues. Between the trimmed V and J ends, which lost 6 bases and 7 bases, there was a span of 15 bases. Germline V gene data show CDR1 as SGHTA and CDR2 as FQGNSA. Here the CDR3 DNA reads TGTGCCAGCAGGTCCACAGGAAGGGGTGGCTACACCTTC. Translating it yields CASRSTGRGGYTF.

V usage is TRBV9 and J usage is TRBJ1-3; D is uncertain. V gave up 7 bases and J gave up 0 bases, with 11 bases separating them. The CDR3 contains 14 residues. Per germline, CDR1 SGDLS and CDR2 YYNGEE. Here the CDR3 reads CASSEGFSGNTIYF. The CDR3 DNA reads TGTGCCAGCTCTGAGGGTTTCTCTGGAAACACCATATATTTT.

This sequence joins TRBV7-2 and TRBJ2-3, with TRBD2 identical over 10 bases. CDR1 is SGHTA, CDR2 FQGNSA, per germline. V lost 2 bases to trimming and J lost 2 bases; unmatched junction nucleotides: 7. The CDR3 extends over 17 amino acids. Written as DNA, the CDR3 is TGTGCCAGCAGCTTATTGGTAGCGGGGGGCCACACAGATACGCAGTATTTT. Protein product: CASSLLVAGGHTDTQYF.

J is TRBJ2-3 and V is TRBV6-2 or TRBV6-3; possibly TRBD1 for D (6 bases). The V gene's germline CDR1 is MNHEY and CDR2 SVGEGT. This CDR3 region has 15 residues. Trimming left V 5 bases short and J 1 base short, with 13 bases between. Here the CDR3 reads CASSIGGVGTDTQYF. The CDR3 nucleotides read TGTGCCAGCAGTATTGGGGGCGTCGGCACAGATACGCAGTATTTT.

The J gene is TRBJ2-1, the V gene TRBV7-2, with TRBD2 identical over 8 bases. The trim removed 1 base at V and 7 bases at J, leaving 6 bases unmatched. CDR3 size: 15 residues. Germline V gene lookup returns CDR1 SGHTA and CDR2 FQGNSA. The CDR3 here is CASSLVGTSSNEQFF. The CDR3 DNA reads as TGTGCCAGCAGCTTAGTTGGGACTAGTAGTAATGAGCAGTTCTTC.